This T cell receptor (beta chain) was documented in a study of cytomegalovirus exposure and HLA in healthy donors. Study-wide background: Caucasian-associated ancestry cluster membership applied to under 85% of nearly 400 genotyped donors.

Researchers ran the PCR with 60 Vbeta and 13 Jbeta primers. Per the original methods: Later work found 65 million to 90 million unique TCR beta chains, with 10 million to 14 million shared. Sequencing was performed with immunoSEQ multiplex PCR; in TCRdb, only in-frame clones are kept and a portion is missing. From that table come the V and J calls and clone size; the DNA was used to work out D and trimming. The sample shows tens of thousands of clones, approximately 80% of them seen only once. Study-wide results and limits: Sequencing depth across donors, presence/absence analyses assumed, was roughly uniform. Among TCR beta chains, those listed as cytomegalovirus-associated numbered approximately 150.

Regarding this clone: The antigen is not known.

The sequence derives from a woman in her 30s in good health and CMV-seronegative. Source material: PBMCs.

In nucleotides, the CDR3 is TGTGCCAGCAGTACCACTAGGGGGTATGAAGCTTTCTTT. Residues: CASSTTRGYEAFF. The chain carries TRBV6-1 and TRBJ1-1, with a possible D match to TRBD1 (6 bases). Germline CDR1 reads MNHNS; CDR2 reads SASEGT. This CDR3 is 13 amino acids long. V was cut by 5 bases and J by 7 bases, with 14 bases left in between.